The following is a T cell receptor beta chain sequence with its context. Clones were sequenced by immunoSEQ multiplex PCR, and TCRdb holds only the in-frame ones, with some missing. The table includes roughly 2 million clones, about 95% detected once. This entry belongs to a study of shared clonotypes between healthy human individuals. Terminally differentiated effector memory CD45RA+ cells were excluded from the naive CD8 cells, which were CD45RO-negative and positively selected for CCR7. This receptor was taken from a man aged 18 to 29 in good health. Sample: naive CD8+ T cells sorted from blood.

The CDR3 protein is CASSTIGVSYGYTF. CDR3 nucleotide sequence: TGTGCCAGCAGTACTATCGGGGTGAGCTATGGCTACACCTTC. J is TRBJ1-2 and V is TRBV2; D is unresolved. Trimming removed 5 bases at V and 4 bases at J, with 14 bases between. The CDR3 has 14 residues. Germline assignment: CDR1 SNHLY and CDR2 FYNNEI.